The 21 T cell receptor beta chains reported below all come from one sample, sequenced in a study of glioma-infiltrating T cells. Amplification of TCR alpha and beta CDR3 regions from RNA used iRepertoire nested multiplex PCR. TCRdb re-called the multiplex PCR reads through MiXCR, storing one row per CDR3 protein. In the table there are around 350,000 distinct CDR3 sequences, roughly 41% of which are singletons. The sample comprised glioma tissue, nonneoplastic brain tissue, or PBMCs (not recorded which). The receptors come from a human donor with low-grade glioma or glioblastoma, undergoing nonglioma brain surgery, or in good health (not recorded which).

As to this clonotype: Possible read error: a much larger clone is one base away. The chain is built from TRBV6-2 or TRBV6-3 and TRBJ2-7; 7 bases fit TRBD2. CDR1 and CDR2 (germline): MNHEY, SVGEGT. The CDR3 consists of 13 residues. The CDR3 is CASSYAGEDERYF. The CDR3 nucleotides read TGTGCCAGCAGTTACGCGGGAGAGGACGAGCGGTACTTC.

This clonotype was seen only once. The J gene is TRBJ2-2, the V gene TRBV6-5; TRBD2 agrees at 12 bases. This CDR3 is 17 amino acids long. CDR1 is MNHEY and CDR2 is SVGAGI in the germline V gene. Trimming at V came to 4 bases and at J to 3 bases, leaving 6 bases not matched to a gene. CDR3 residues: CASSLTSGRGDTGELFF. CDR3 bases: TGTGCCAGCAGTTTGACTAGCGGGAGAGGCGACACCGGGGAGCTGTTTTTT.

This clonotype has more than one count but fewer than ten. The V gene is TRBV7-2, the J gene TRBJ1-3; no definite D call. CDR3 length: 14 residues. CDR1 and CDR2 from the germline V gene are SGHTA and FQGNSA. The V and J ends lost 0 bases and 4 bases respectively, with 7 bases between them. The CDR3 region has the DNA TGTGCCAGCAGCTTAGCAGGGTTCGGAAACACCATATATTTT. This sequence encodes CASSLAGFGNTIYF. The full variable domain, completed using reference TRBV7-2 and TRBJ1-3, is GAGVSQSPSNKVTEKGKDVELRCDPISGHTALYWYRQSLGQGLEFLIYFQGNSAPDKSGLPSDRFSAERTGGSVSTLTIQRTQQEDSAVYLCASSLAGFGNTIYFGEGSWLTVV.

Ten or more counts support this clonotype. In DNA, the CDR3 is TGTGCCAGCAGCTTAGGGACTAGCGGGACCAATGAGCAGTTCTTC. It codes for CASSLGTSGTNEQFF. The chain combines TRBV27 with TRBJ2-1, with TRBD2 identical over 13 bases. The CDR3 runs to 15 residues. The V gene end was trimmed by 6 bases and the J gene end by 6 bases; junction bases not matched to a gene: 5. The V gene's germline CDR1 is MNHEY and CDR2 SMNVEV (reference sequence).

This clonotype was recorded many times. This chain uses TRBV6-6 with TRBJ2-1; 13 bases map to TRBD2. The CDR3 loop spans 16 amino acids. V was pared by 2 bases and J by 6 bases, with 4 bases of the junction left unmatched. Germline V lookup: CDR1 MNHNY, CDR2 SVGAGI (reference sequence). The CDR3 spells CASSYTGLAGVNEQFF. The CDR3 DNA sequence: TGTGCCAGCAGTTACACCGGACTAGCGGGAGTCAATGAGCAGTTCTTC.

This clonotype was seen ten or more times. V gene TRBV15 combines with J gene TRBJ2-5, with D unclear. V lost 0 bases to trimming and J lost 4 bases, with 12 bases between them. CDR1 and CDR2 (germline): LNHNV, YYDKDF (reference sequence). The CDR3 contains 15 residues. The CDR3 protein is CATSRDGGRRETQYF. The CDR3 nucleotides read TGTGCCACCAGCAGAGATGGTGGCAGGAGAGAGACCCAGTACTTC.

The sample holds a few counts of this clonotype. This chain uses TRBV28 with TRBJ2-6; TRBD1 agrees at 9 bases. The CDR3 is 17 amino acids. Looked up from germline, CDR1 is MDHEN and CDR2 is SYDVKM. With V trimmed by 7 bases and J by 1 base, 8 bases remained unmatched. The CDR3 nucleotides read TGTGCCAGCACGACAGGGGGAAGTGTTTCTGGGGCCAACGTCCTGACTTTC. This encodes CASTTGGSVSGANVLTF.

V usage is TRBV7-2 and J usage is TRBJ2-1; 7 nucleotides align to TRBD2. The CDR3 is 16 amino acids. The germline V gene has CDR1 SGHTA and CDR2 FQGNSA. J lost 0 bases, V lost 5 bases, and 7 bases had no gene match. The chain's CDR3 is CASSTKRGSSYNEQFF. As DNA, the CDR3 is TGTGCCAGCAGCACCAAGCGGGGAAGCTCCTACAATGAGCAGTTCTTC.

As for this clonotype: A single base separates this from a much larger clone, so it may be a read error. This chain links TRBV25-1 with TRBJ2-1; maybe TRBD1 (5 bases). CDR3 length: 14 amino acids. V was pared by 3 bases and J by 13 bases, with 19 bases between. CDR1 is MGHDK, CDR2 SYGVNS, per germline. DNA for the CDR3: TGTGCCAGCAGTGAGCACAGGCCGAAGGAGACCCAGTTCTTC. Its protein product is CASSEHRPKETQFF.

The rearrangement joins TRBV4-1 to TRBJ2-3; D gene uncertain. The CDR3 totals 17 residues. Germline V gene lookup returns CDR1 MGHRA and CDR2 YSYEKL. Deletions cut 0 bases from V and 0 bases from J, with 13 bases between. The CDR3 DNA reads as TGCGCCAGCAGCCAAGAAGTAACAGACGGGAGCACAGATACGCAGTATTTT. Protein: CASSQEVTDGSTDTQYF.

The rearrangement links TRBV28 to TRBJ2-1; the match to TRBD2 covers 11 bases. V trimming: 5 bases; J trimming: 10 bases; junction bases outside the gene matches: 10. This CDR3 is 15 amino acids long. The germline gives CDR1 MDHEN, CDR2 SYDVKM. The CDR3 bases are TGTGCCAGCAGTACACCGGGACTAGCGGATTACGAGCAGTTCTTC. Encoded protein: CASSTPGLADYEQFF. Looking up the rest from reference TRBV28 and TRBJ2-1 gives the full variable domain: DVKVTQSSRYLVKRTGEKVFLECVQDMDHENMFWYRQDPGLGLRLIYFSYDVKMKEKGDIPEGYSVSREKKERFSLILESASTNQTSMYLCASSTPGLADYEQFFGPGTRLTVL.

The V call is TRBV20-1, the J call TRBJ2-1; TRBD2 matches 7 bases. This CDR3 region has 13 residues. Germline CDR1 reads DFQATT; CDR2 reads SNEGSKA (reference sequence). V gave up 4 bases and J gave up 2 bases; unmatched junction bases: 2. CDR3: CSANSGPYNEQFF. The CDR3 DNA reads TGCAGTGCTAATAGCGGGCCCTACAATGAGCAGTTCTTC.

Written as DNA, the CDR3 is TGTGCCAGCAGTTACACCCCCAGCCGGGGAGCGGCCGGGGAGCTGTTTTTT. Amino acid sequence: CASSYTPSRGAAGELFF. The chain has TRBV6-6 and TRBJ2-2, with D possibly TRBD2 on 5 matching bases. V was cut by 2 bases and J by 6 bases, with 19 bases left in between. The CDR3 runs to 17 residues. CDR1 MNHNY and CDR2 SVGAGI come from the germline V gene (reference sequence).

Concerning this clonotype itself: A much more abundant neighbour one base away suggests this may be a read error. V gene TRBV15 combines with J gene TRBJ2-6, with D perhaps TRBD2 (6 bases). Germline CDR1 LNHNV, CDR2 YYDKDF (reference sequence). CDR3 size: 16 residues. The CDR3 DNA reads as TGTGCCACCAGCAGACAACTCGACGGCGGGGCCAACGTCCCGACTTTC. It is translated as CATSRQLDGGANVPTF. The variable domain in full, completed from reference TRBV15 and TRBJ2-6, reads DAMVIQNPRYQVTQFGKPVTLSCSQTLNHNVMYWYQQKSSQAPKLLFHYYDKDFNNEADTPDNFQSRRPNTSFCFLDIRSPGLGDTAMYLCATSRQLDGGANVPTFGAGSRLTVL.

A few counts support this clonotype. The chain uses TRBV28 and TRBJ1-1; TRBD1 might be the D (6 bases). The CDR3 is 14 amino acids. CDR1 is MDHEN and CDR2 is SYDVKM in the germline V gene. Trimming pared 2 bases from V and 9 bases from J, leaving 16 bases between. This CDR3 reads CASSLDRSPRQAFF. CDR3 bases: TGTGCCAGCAGTTTAGACAGGTCCCCAAGGCAAGCTTTCTTT.

V and J are TRBV20-1 and TRBJ2-7, with 13 positions matching TRBD2. The CDR3 totals 16 residues. V gave up 3 bases and J gave up 6 bases; unmatched junction bases: 11. Germline V lookup: CDR1 DFQATT, CDR2 SNEGSKA (reference sequence). CDR3 in amino acids: CSARGTSGTLNFEQYF. In nucleotides, the CDR3 is TGCAGTGCTAGGGGGACTAGCGGGACATTAAATTTCGAGCAGTACTTC.

This clonotype was found many times. The chain carries TRBV6-2 or TRBV6-3 and TRBJ2-7; D is possibly TRBD2 (6 bases). Germline V gene lookup returns CDR1 MNHEY and CDR2 SVGEGT. The CDR3 contains 15 residues. V gave up 8 bases and J gave up 3 bases, with 20 bases separating them. The CDR3 region has the DNA TGTGCCAGCGGCTTCTCGAAGCGGGCCGACTACGAGCAGTACTTC. This sequence encodes CASGFSKRADYEQYF.

The chain uses TRBV20-1 and TRBJ2-5, with 9 positions matching TRBD2. The V segment lost 0 bases and the J segment 2 bases; nucleotides outside the gene matches: 10. CDR1 and CDR2 (germline): DFQATT, SNEGSKA (reference sequence). The CDR3 contains 17 residues. The CDR3 loop is CSARDHGASGMQETQYF. The CDR3 nucleotides read TGCAGTGCTAGAGATCACGGGGCTAGCGGGATGCAAGAGACCCAGTACTTC.

The count of this clonotype is one. This chain uses TRBV5-1 with TRBJ1-5; 8 bases align to TRBD1. V lost 9 bases and J lost 4; bases outside the gene matches: 6. CDR3 size: 13 residues. CDR1 SGHRS and CDR2 YFSETQ come from the germline V gene. This chain's CDR3 is CANRGTDNQPQHF. As DNA, the CDR3 is TGCGCCAACAGGGGGACAGATAATCAGCCCCAGCATTTT.

This clonotype showed up just a few times. The genes are TRBV11-2 and TRBJ2-7; 8 nucleotides match TRBD1. CDR1 is SGHAT and CDR2 is FQNNGV in the germline V gene. The CDR3 runs to 16 residues. With V trimmed by 1 base and J by 1 base, 6 bases remained unmatched. This CDR3 is CASSLGTGTYSYEQYF. CDR3 nucleotides: TGTGCCAGCAGCTTAGGGACAGGGACATATTCCTACGAGCAGTACTTC.

Worth noting for this clonotype: At one end the junction does not follow the germline gene, possibly because of a read error. J is TRBJ1-2 and V is TRBV7-9; tentative D call: TRBD1 (5 bases). Germline V gene sequence: CDR1 SEHNR, CDR2 FQNEAQ (reference sequence). The CDR3 is 15 amino acids. The CDR3 DNA follows: TGTGCCAGCAGCTTAACGGCAGGGTCCACCTATGGCTGCACCTTC. Translated: CASSLTAGSTYGCTF.